This T cell receptor (beta chain) was found in a study of T-cell reconstitution after alpha-beta-depleted transplantation in children. A TCRbeta library incorporating unique molecular identifiers was prepared. TCRdb processed the PCR reads anew with MiXCR; each CDR3 protein has one entry. Counted here are approximately 240,000 distinct CDR3 sequences, about 9.2% occurring once; the ten biggest clones make up roughly 6.2%. The table lists this clonotype with a few counts. This CDR3 spans 15 amino acids. Germline values: CDR1 KGHSH, CDR2 LQKENI. Trimming stripped 3 bases from V and 0 bases from J, with 9 bases between.

This specimen consisted of PBMCs from the stem cell graft donor, obtained from the stem cell graft. The V gene is TRBV18, the J gene TRBJ1-5; D is unresolved. The sequence came from a human donor who donated a stem cell graft to a child with acute lymphoblastic leukemia. The chain's CDR3 is CASSPVEYSNQPQHF. Here the CDR3 DNA reads TGTGCCAGCTCACCGGTAGAGTATAGCAATCAGCCCCAGCATTTT. The full variable domain, rest sourced from reference TRBV18 and TRBJ1-5, is NAGVMQNPRHLVRRRGQEARLRCSPMKGHSHVYWYRQLPEEGLKFMVYLQKENIIDESGMPKERFSAEFPKEGPSILRIQQVVRGDSAAYFCASSPVEYSNQPQHFGDGTRLSIL.